This TCR beta chain was sequenced during a study of CD8 T cells in Susac syndrome (dated by TCRdb to between 2018 and 2020). Some background on the complete study: Whether CD8+ T cell activation and differentiation in Susac syndrome was antigen driven was tested using repertoire sequencing.

Overall study outcomes, separate from this receptor: The number of individuals in the TCR sequencing and HLA analysis was acknowledged as relatively small.

High-throughput TCR beta sequencing profiled peripheral blood CD8+ and CD4+ T cells from healthy donors, Susac syndrome patients and multiple sclerosis patients. The healthy donors served as controls matched for age and sex. Bulk CD8+ and CD4+ T cells were purified magnetically by negative isolation, whereas CD8+ TEMRA cells were enriched by FACS. Blood was collected in EDTA tubes and processed within 24 hours, with PBMCs isolated through density gradient centrifugation. PBMCs intended for TCR sequencing were frozen in liquid nitrogen and were later thawed in a 37 degrees C water bath. The sorted or isolated CD4+, CD8+ and CD8+ TEMRA cells reached a purity of at least 90%. Notes on this clonotype: No cognate antigen has been identified for it. There are no base qualities to consult, and no much larger clone falls within one base.

Germline trimming amounts to 2 bases on V and 0 bases on J, with 6 as the count of junction bases outside the gene matches. From the germline V gene (reference sequence), CDR1 is DFQATT and CDR2 is SNEGSKA. The CDR3 runs 17 residues from the cysteine to the phenylalanine. CDR3 DNA only is kept here, 51 bases in frame from base 1. RNA was extracted using the RNeasy kit, and about 0.5 to 1 ug of the RNA was reverse transcribed with random hexamers. TCR beta CDR3 regions were amplified with the immunoSEQ multiplex PCR assay covering 54 Vbeta and 13 Jbeta segments. To correct PCR amplification bias, a synthetic template baseline was used for both primer optimization and computational correction. The authors' analysis ran thus. Only productive sequences were kept, with reads annotated to V, D and J genes according to IMGT and analyzed in immunoSEQ Analyzer. Clonality was calculated as one minus the Shannon entropy normalized by log2 of the number of productive unique sequences. Public and private clones were assessed among the 100 most prevalent clones of each patient and control. A clone was defined as Susac-specific if it was absent from the healthy and MS cohorts, from approximately 980 published viral clones and from other ImmuneACCESS disease sequences. TCRdb took the public reads, trimmed them with fastp at Q25, ran MiXCR for clone calling and kept in-frame beta chains. Each entry is one CDR3 protein sequence, shown with its most common DNA and genes. The V and J calls were determined by TCRdb, not by the authors. The sample data list approximately 170,000 distinct CDR3 sequences, and approximately 90% of these were observed just once. Roughly 0.08% of the sample comes from the top ten.

The sample was CD4+ T cells from PBMCs. The source of this sequence is a human donor in good health. Recombination connected TRBV20-1 to TRBJ2-6, with TRBD2 matching 8 junction bases. The nucleotide sequence reads as follows: TGCAGTGCTAGAACCCGGGCGGGGGGCTCTGGGGCCAACGTCCTGACTTTC. It translates to CSARTRAGGSGANVLTF.